These 23 T cell receptor beta chains were sequenced from one sample in a study of OX40 agonist ivuxolimab in advanced cancers. This table comes from immunoSEQ multiplex PCR, and its TCRdb copy is limited to in-frame clones, with some not included. Of about 70,000 clones listed, around 83% are singletons. Specimen: CD4+ or CD8+ T cells sorted from blood, collected in a trial of the OX40 agonist ivuxolimab. The origin of the receptors is an adult with an advanced solid tumor such as melanoma, head and neck, liver or kidney cancer.

This chain joins TRBV6-6 and TRBJ1-1, with 9 bases identical to TRBD1. The CDR3 has 13 amino acids. The junction had 9 bases not matched to a gene; V was cut back by 6 bases and J by 10 bases. Looked up from germline, CDR1 is MNHNY and CDR2 is SVGAGI (reference sequence). CDR3 in amino acids: CASSLNRGLRAFF. Written as DNA, the CDR3 is TGTGCCAGCAGCCTAAACAGGGGGCTGAGAGCTTTCTTT.

This rearrangement joins TRBV5-1 to TRBJ2-1; 10 bases map to TRBD2. CDR3 length: 15 amino acids. The V and J ends lost 1 base and 4 bases, in that order; junction bases with no gene match: 2. Germline CDR1 reads SGHRS; CDR2 reads YFSETQ. CDR3 protein: CASSLTSGTYNEQFF. CDR3 bases: TGCGCCAGCAGCTTGACTAGCGGGACTTACAATGAGCAGTTCTTC.

This chain uses TRBV2 with TRBJ2-7; 9 bases are a match to TRBD1. Germline-derived CDR1 and CDR2 are SNHLY and FYNNEI. With 6 bases clipped from V and 6 bases from J, the junction kept 9 bases outside the gene matches. The CDR3 has 14 residues. This chain's CDR3 is CASRQGTGSGEQYV. The CDR3 DNA follows: TGTGCCAGCAGGCAGGGGACAGGGTCTGGCGAGCAGTACGTC.

This chain joins TRBV18 and TRBJ1-1, with D possibly matching TRBD1 (6 bases). CDR3 length: 15 residues. The V end was cut by 4 bases, the J end by 0 bases, with 12 bases between. Germline CDR1 reads KGHSH; CDR2 reads LQKENI. CDR3 protein: CASSLEQGLNTEAFF. DNA of the CDR3: TGTGCCAGCTCACTCGAACAGGGACTGAACACTGAAGCTTTCTTT. Filled out from reference TRBV18 and TRBJ1-1, the complete variable domain reads NAGVMQNPRHLVRRRGQEARLRCSPMKGHSHVYWYRQLPEEGLKFMVYLQKENIIDESGMPKERFSAEFPKEGPSILRIQQVVRGDSAAYFCASSLEQGLNTEAFFGQGTRLTVV.

V usage is TRBV28 and J usage is TRBJ2-7; 8 bases line up with TRBD1. The CDR3 loop spans 15 amino acids. Germline V gives CDR1 MDHEN, CDR2 SYDVKM. The ends lost 3 bases at V and 4 bases at J; junction bases unmatched: 8. In nucleotides, the CDR3 is TGTGCCAGCAGTTTCTCCACAGGGGGAAGGTACGAGCAGTACTTC. Amino acid sequence: CASSFSTGGRYEQYF.

The rearrangement joins TRBV5-1 to TRBJ2-6; D remains unclear. The germline CDR1 and CDR2 sequences are SGHRS and YFSETQ. This CDR3 has 13 residues. V was cut by 7 bases and J by 0 bases, with 5 bases left in between. CDR3: CASGSSGANVLTF. The CDR3 bases are TGCGCCAGCGGAAGCTCTGGGGCCAACGTCCTGACTTTC.

This clone was seen more than once but under ten times. DNA for the CDR3: TGTGCCAGCAGCTTATTAGGGATCCACACCACTGAAGCTTTCTTT. This gives the protein CASSLLGIHTTEAFF. The rearrangement links TRBV7-2 to TRBJ1-1; D is unresolved. Germline V gene sequence: CDR1 SGHTA, CDR2 FQGNSA. Trimming shortened V by 2 bases and J by 4 bases, and 14 bases separated the two germline ends. There are 15 residues in the CDR3.

The chain carries TRBV19 and TRBJ1-3; a weak D match, TRBD1 (5 bases). There are 17 residues in the CDR3. From germline, CDR1 is LNHDA and CDR2 SQIVND (reference sequence). V lost 7 bases and J 0 bases, leaving 19 bases between the germline ends. Here the CDR3 reads CASTPPGGGGSGNTIYF. Here the CDR3 DNA reads TGTGCCAGTACCCCACCTGGAGGCGGGGGCTCTGGAAACACCATATATTTT.

The rearrangement uses TRBV7-6 and TRBJ2-5; TRBD2 aligns across 13 bases. Germline CDR1 SGHVS, CDR2 FNYEAQ. This CDR3 is 16 amino acids long. Germline trimming cut 4 bases from V and 9 bases from J; bases unmatched to any gene: 11. DNA of the CDR3: TGTGCCAGCAGCTGGACTAGCGGGGGAGCTAGGAATGCCCAGTACTTC. Translated: CASSWTSGGARNAQYF. The variable domain in full, with the rest retrieved from reference TRBV7-6 and TRBJ2-5, is GAGVSQSPRYKVTKRGQDVALRCDPISGHVSLYWYRQALGQGPEFLTYFNYEAQQDKSGLPNDRFSAERPEGSISTLTIQRTEQRDSAMYRCASSWTSGGARNAQYFGPGTRLLVL.

The rearrangement uses TRBV5-1 and TRBJ2-2, with D hard to call. The CDR3 is made up of 15 amino acids. Between the trimmed V and J ends, which lost 7 bases and 3 bases, there was a span of 16 bases. The germline gives CDR1 SGHRS, CDR2 YFSETQ. CDR3 nucleotides: TGCGCCAGCGCCCCGTTTAACAGAGACACCGGGGAGCTGTTTTTT. The encoded protein is CASAPFNRDTGELFF.

The rearrangement uses TRBV5-1 and TRBJ2-3; a possible D gene is TRBD2 (6 bases). V lost 0 bases, J lost 4 bases, and 15 bases lay in between. This CDR3 has 16 amino acids. The germline gives CDR1 SGHRS, CDR2 YFSETQ. In nucleotides, the CDR3 is TGCGCCAGCAGCTTGGCCACGGGAGTTTTGTCAGATACGCAGTATTTT. Its translation is CASSLATGVLSDTQYF.

The chain joins TRBV7-2 to TRBJ2-4; TRBD1 matches 9 bases. Trimming removed 1 base from V and 5 bases from J; junction bases left unmatched: 6. CDR3 length: 16 amino acids. Germline CDR1 is SGHTA and CDR2 is FQGNSA. CDR3 amino acids: CASSLGGQGLENIQYF. CDR3 bases: TGTGCCAGCAGCTTAGGGGGACAGGGCCTAGAAAACATTCAGTACTTC.

The V and J genes are TRBV29-1 and TRBJ1-2; D is unclear. This CDR3 region has 17 residues. From germline, CDR1 is SQVTM and CDR2 ANQGSEA. V lost 1 base and J lost 4, with 22 bases in between. The CDR3: CSVEGSSRQGGPYGYTF. Here the CDR3 DNA reads TGCAGCGTTGAAGGATCTTCACGACAAGGCGGGCCCTATGGCTACACCTTC.

This clone was picked up a small number of times. This chain uses TRBV5-5 with TRBJ2-3, with D perhaps matching TRBD1 (6 bases). V lost 4 bases and J 2 bases, leaving 11 bases between the germline ends. CDR1 is SGHKS and CDR2 is YYEKEE in the germline V gene (reference sequence). CDR3 length equals 14 residues. The CDR3 protein is CASSRRTATDTQYF. Written as DNA, the CDR3 is TGTGCCAGCAGCCGTCGGACAGCCACAGATACGCAGTATTTT.

The chain uses TRBV28 and TRBJ1-1, with D perhaps TRBD1 (6 bases). CDR3 length equals 16 residues. The V end was cut by 5 bases, the J end by 0 bases, with 16 bases between. Germline V gene lookup returns CDR1 MDHEN and CDR2 SYDVKM. The CDR3 is CASSPWTASMNTEAFF. The CDR3 DNA is TGTGCCAGCAGTCCCTGGACAGCCTCCATGAACACTGAAGCTTTCTTT. The full variable domain, rest sourced from reference TRBV28 and TRBJ1-1, is DVKVTQSSRYLVKRTGEKVFLECVQDMDHENMFWYRQDPGLGLRLIYFSYDVKMKEKGDIPEGYSVSREKKERFSLILESASTNQTSMYLCASSPWTASMNTEAFFGQGTRLTVV.

The V gene is TRBV30, the J gene TRBJ1-1, with D uncertain. The CDR3 length is 13 residues. Germline loops: CDR1 GTSNPN, CDR2 SVGIG (reference sequence). The CDR3 nucleotides read TGTGCTTCGGACCCCGGGGTGAACACTGAAGCTTTCTTT. This gives the protein CASDPGVNTEAFF.

This chain joins TRBV4-2 and TRBJ2-3, with 13 positions matching TRBD2. V gave up 4 bases and J gave up 14 bases; unmatched junction bases: 9. The germline CDR1 and CDR2 sequences are LGHNA and YNFKEQ. This CDR3 contains 14 residues. The CDR3 sequence is CASSLGTSGIQRYF. The CDR3 bases are TGTGCCAGCAGCCTAGGGACTAGCGGGATACAACGGTATTTT.

This chain links TRBV4-1 with TRBJ1-2; a weak D match, TRBD1 (5 bases). V was cut by 3 bases and J by 5 bases, with 19 bases left in between. The CDR3 runs 16 residues. Looked up from germline, CDR1 is MGHRA and CDR2 is YSYEKL. DNA for the CDR3: TGCGCCAGCAGCCAGGGGTGGCAGGGTGTGCGGTATGGCTACACCTTC. It is translated as CASSQGWQGVRYGYTF.

V gene TRBV19 combines with J gene TRBJ1-1; 7 bases align to TRBD1. The length of the CDR3 is 14 residues. J lost 7 bases, V lost 2 bases, and 7 bases had no gene match. Germline loops: CDR1 LNHDA, CDR2 SQIVND (reference sequence). Written as DNA, the CDR3 is TGTGCCAGTAGTATAACCGACAGGGCGATTGAAGCTTTCTTT. This gives the protein CASSITDRAIEAFF.

V and J are TRBV6-1 and TRBJ1-2; D uncertain. The CDR3 spans 16 residues. Looked up from germline, CDR1 is MNHNS and CDR2 is SASEGT. V was shortened by 1 base and J by 6 bases, with 18 bases between the two germline ends. This CDR3 is CASSEGLSYWADGYTF. CDR3 coding DNA: TGTGCCAGCAGTGAAGGACTGTCATATTGGGCGGATGGCTACACCTTC.

The V call is TRBV4-1, the J call TRBJ2-1, with TRBD2 identical over 13 bases. Germline CDR1 reads MGHRA; CDR2 reads YSYEKL. The CDR3 length is 16 residues. Trimming took 4 bases from V and 8 from J; bases not matched to a gene: 8. For the CDR3, the DNA is TGCGCCAGCAGCCCAGGGGGACTAGCGGGGTTTGATGAGCAGTTCTTC. Protein product: CASSPGGLAGFDEQFF.

The chain combines TRBV2 with TRBJ1-6, with D hard to call. The germline V gene has CDR1 SNHLY and CDR2 FYNNEI. Trimming stripped 7 bases from V and 6 bases from J, with 10 bases between. This CDR3 contains 13 residues. The CDR3 loop is CASTGMINSPLHF. CDR3 sequence (DNA): TGTGCCAGCACCGGGATGATTAATTCACCCCTCCACTTT.

V and J are TRBV2 and TRBJ1-5, with unresolved D. V lost 8 bases to trimming and J lost 3 bases, with 14 bases between them. The CDR3 runs to 14 residues. CDR1 is SNHLY, CDR2 FYNNEI, per germline. The CDR3 loop is CASGRTRDNQPQHF. CDR3 coding DNA: TGTGCCAGCGGTCGGACTCGAGACAATCAGCCCCAGCATTTT.